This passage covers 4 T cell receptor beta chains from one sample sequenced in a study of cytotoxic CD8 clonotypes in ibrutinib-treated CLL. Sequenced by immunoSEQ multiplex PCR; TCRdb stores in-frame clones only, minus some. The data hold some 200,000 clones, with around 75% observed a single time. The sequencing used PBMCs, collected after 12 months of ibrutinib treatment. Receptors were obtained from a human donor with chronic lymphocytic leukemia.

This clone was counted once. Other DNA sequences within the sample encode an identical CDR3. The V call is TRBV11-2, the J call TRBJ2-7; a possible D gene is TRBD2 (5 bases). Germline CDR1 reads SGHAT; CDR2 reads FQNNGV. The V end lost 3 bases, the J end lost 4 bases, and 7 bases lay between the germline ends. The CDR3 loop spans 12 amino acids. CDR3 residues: CASSLGSYEQYF. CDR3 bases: TGTGCCAGCAGCTTGGGGAGTTACGAGCAGTACTTC. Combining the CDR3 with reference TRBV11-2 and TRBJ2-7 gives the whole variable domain EAGVAQSPRYKIIEKRQSVAFWCNPISGHATLYWYQQILGQGPKLLIQFQNNGVVDDSQLPKDRFSAERLKGVDSTLKIQPAKLEDSAVYLCASSLGSYEQYFGPGTRLTVT.

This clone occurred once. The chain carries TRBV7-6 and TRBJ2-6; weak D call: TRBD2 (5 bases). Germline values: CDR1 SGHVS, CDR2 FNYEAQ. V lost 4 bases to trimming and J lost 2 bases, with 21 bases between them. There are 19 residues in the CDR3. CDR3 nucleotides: TGTGCCAGCAGCTCCGAAGGAACGGGGTATCGGGCTGGGGCCAACGTCCTGACTTTC. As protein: CASSSEGTGYRAGANVLTF. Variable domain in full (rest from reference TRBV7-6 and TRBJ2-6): GAGVSQSPRYKVTKRGQDVALRCDPISGHVSLYWYRQALGQGPEFLTYFNYEAQQDKSGLPNDRFSAERPEGSISTLTIQRTEQRDSAMYRCASSSEGTGYRAGANVLTFGAGSRLTVL.

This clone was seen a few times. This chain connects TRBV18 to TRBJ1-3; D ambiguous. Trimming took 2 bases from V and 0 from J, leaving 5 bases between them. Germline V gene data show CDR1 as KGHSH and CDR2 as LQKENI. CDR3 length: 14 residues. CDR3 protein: CASSPNSSGNTIYF. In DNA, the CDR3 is TGTGCCAGCTCACCAAACAGCTCTGGAAACACCATATATTTT.

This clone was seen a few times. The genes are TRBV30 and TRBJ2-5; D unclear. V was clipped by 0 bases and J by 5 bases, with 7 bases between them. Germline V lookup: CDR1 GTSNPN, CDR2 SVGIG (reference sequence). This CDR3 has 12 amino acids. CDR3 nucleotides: TGTGCCTGGAGTGTCGAATGGGAGACCCAGTACTTC. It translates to CAWSVEWETQYF.